These T cell receptor beta chains were read from a single sample in a study of T-cell reconstitution after alpha-beta-depleted transplantation in children. TCRdb re-called the PCR reads through MiXCR, storing one row per CDR3 protein. The table shows hundreds of thousands of distinct CDR3 sequences, with 13% occurring only once. Sequencing was performed on PBMCs, taken before TCRalphabeta/CD19-depleted stem cell transplant. Source of these receptors: a girl aged 2-9 years with congenital amegakaryocytic thrombocytopenia, due to receive a stem cell transplant. The CDR3 runs from the conserved cysteine through the conserved F or W. The D gene is left open where the match is weak. The size of a clone is reported for some rows only, either as once, few or many, or as a class for expanded clones.

D,size,J,V,DNA,CDR3
.,many,TRBJ1-5,TRBV20-1,TGCAGTGCTAGAGATCGTGAGCGGAATCAGCCCCAGCATTTT,CSARDRERNQPQHF
TRBD2,many,TRBJ2-7,TRBV7-9,TGTGCCAGCAGCTTAGGAGCGGGGAGGGAGCAGTACTTC,CASSLGAGREQYF
.,.,TRBJ2-7,TRBV28,TGTGCCAGCAGTTTAGCGCATCTCGACAGACTAACCTACGAGCAGTACTTC,CASSLAHLDRLTYEQYF
.,many,TRBJ2-2,TRBV7-3,TGTGCCAGCAGCGATTCAGGGAGCTCCACCGGGGAGCTGTTTTTT,CASSDSGSSTGELFF
.,few,TRBJ2-4,TRBV2,TGTGCCAGCAGTGGTAGGGCGTGGGGGCAAGGTAACATTCAGTACTTC,CASSGRAWGQGNIQYF
.,.,TRBJ2-7,TRBV27,TGTGCCAGCAGCAGACAGGGACTGTACGAGCAGTACTTC,CASSRQGLYEQYF
.,.,TRBJ2-3,TRBV7-3,TGTGCCAGCACCCGAGCCGGGCTGGCAACAGATACGCAGTATTTT,CASTRAGLATDTQYF
.,many,TRBJ2-1,TRBV29-1,TGCAGCGTTGGACCTGGGGGTTCGGTGGTCAATGAGCAGTTCTTC,CSVGPGGSVVNEQFF
.,.,TRBJ1-1,TRBV29-1,TGCAGCGTTGGCCCCCAGAGACAGAGCACTGAAGCTTTCTTT,CSVGPQRQSTEAFF
.,few,TRBJ2-3,TRBV12-3/TRBV12-4,TGTGCCAGCAGTTTATCGGCGAATACGCAGTATTTT,CASSLSANTQYF
TRBD2,few,TRBJ2-5,TRBV14,TGTGCCAGCAGCCCGGGACTAGCGTTTCTCTCAGCCCAGTACTTC,CASSPGLAFLSAQYF
.,.,TRBJ2-5,TRBV9,TGTGCCAGCAGCCCCCCGGGACGCAAAAGAGGAGAGACCCAGTACTTC,CASSPPGRKRGETQYF
.,few,TRBJ1-2,TRBV21-1,TGTGCCAGCAGCAAAGGGGCCGGGAGGGACTATGGCTACACCTTC,CASSKGAGRDYGYTF
.,many,TRBJ2-1,TRBV7-8,TGTGCCAGCAGCCCTCTTGTTGTTCTAGCGCCTACCACCTACAATGAGCAGTTCTTC,CASSPLVVLAPTTYNEQFF
.,many,TRBJ2-5,TRBV3-1,TGTGCCAGCAGCCAAGCAGCGATCCAAGAGACCCAGTACTTC,CASSQAAIQETQYF
.,many,TRBJ1-1,TRBV20-1,TGCAGTGCTAGGGGGGCACCGAACACTGAAGCTTTCTTT,CSARGAPNTEAFF
.,few,TRBJ1-1,TRBV28,TGTGCCAGCAGTTTGCCCCTTAGGGCTGAAGCTTTCTTT,CASSLPLRAEAFF
TRBD1,few,TRBJ2-1,TRBV7-9,TGTGCCAGCTCCGGGGGTGGGACAGGGTTTCATGAGCAGTTCTTC,CASSGGGTGFHEQFF
.,many,TRBJ1-2,TRBV6-5,TGTGCCAGCAGTATGACAGGCGGCGGCTACACCTTC,CASSMTGGGYTF
TRBD2,.,TRBJ2-5,TRBV27,TGTGCCAGCAGGCCGTTGGGGGGGCAAGAGACCCAGTACTTC,CASRPLGGQETQYF
TRBD2,few,TRBJ2-7,TRBV29-1,TGCAGCGTTGAAGAAACTCTAGCGGAGCCCTACGAGCAGTACTTC,CSVEETLAEPYEQYF
TRBD2,many,TRBJ2-1,TRBV20-1,TGCAGTGCCATAAAAACACAAATAGCGGGAAACCCGAATGAGCAGTTCTTC,CSAIKTQIAGNPNEQFF
.,many,TRBJ2-5,TRBV20-1,TGCAGTGCTTCATCGACTAGAGCCCAAGAGACCCAGTACTTC,CSASSTRAQETQYF
.,few,TRBJ1-4,TRBV12-3/TRBV12-4,TGTGCCAGCAGGCGCAGGGAAAATGAAAAACTGTTTTTT,CASRRRENEKLFF
.,many,TRBJ1-4,TRBV20-1,TGCAGTGCCCCGACAGGTGCTAATGAAAAACTGTTTTTT,CSAPTGANEKLFF
TRBD2,many,TRBJ2-3,TRBV6-5,TGTGCCAGCAGTAGAGTAGCGGGACCCTCTACTAGCACAGATACGCAGTATTTT,CASSRVAGPSTSTDTQYF
TRBD2,many,TRBJ2-3,TRBV15,TGTGCCACCCAACTAGCGGGAGTTCCAGATACGCAGTATTTT,CATQLAGVPDTQYF
TRBD2,.,TRBJ2-3,TRBV7-6,TGTGCCAGCAGCTTACGGCCTAGCGGGATTGTCACAGATACGCAGTATTTT,CASSLRPSGIVTDTQYF